This TCR beta chain was captured by sequencing in a study of T-cell reconstitution after alpha-beta-depleted transplantation in children. Unique molecular identifiers were used to barcode this TCRbeta library. TCRdb processed the PCR reads anew with MiXCR; each CDR3 protein has one entry. The sample consists of about 490,000 distinct CDR3 sequences, 10% to 13% of them appearing once. CDR3 length equals 13 residues. With 5 bases removed from V and 2 bases from J, the gap between germline ends came to 10 bases. CDR1 and CDR2 from the germline V gene are SGHDT and YYEEEE. Sequenced material: PBMCs, taken before TCRalphabeta/CD19-depleted stem cell transplant. This receptor was identified in a child between 2 and 9 years old with inherited bone marrow failure, due to receive a stem cell transplant. This rearrangement joins TRBV5-6 to TRBJ1-2; D perhaps matches TRBD1 (5 bases). The CDR3 is CASRRWGNYGYTF. The CDR3 DNA is TGTGCCAGCAGACGCTGGGGGAACTATGGCTACACCTTC.